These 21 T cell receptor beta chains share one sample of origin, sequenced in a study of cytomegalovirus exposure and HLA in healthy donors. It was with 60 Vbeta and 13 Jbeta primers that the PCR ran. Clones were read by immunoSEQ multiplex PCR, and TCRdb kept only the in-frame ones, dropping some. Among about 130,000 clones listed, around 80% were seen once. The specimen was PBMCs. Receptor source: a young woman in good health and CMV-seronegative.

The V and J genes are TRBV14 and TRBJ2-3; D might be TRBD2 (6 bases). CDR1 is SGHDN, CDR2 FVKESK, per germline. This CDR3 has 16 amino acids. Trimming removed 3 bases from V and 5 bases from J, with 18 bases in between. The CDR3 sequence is CASSQLVGSIIDTQYF. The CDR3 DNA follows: TGTGCCAGCAGCCAGTTGGTCGGGAGCATCATAGATACGCAGTATTTT.

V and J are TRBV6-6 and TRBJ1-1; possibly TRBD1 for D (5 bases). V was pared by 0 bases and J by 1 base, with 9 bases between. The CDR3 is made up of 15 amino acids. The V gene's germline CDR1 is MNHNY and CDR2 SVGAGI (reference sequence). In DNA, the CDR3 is TGTGCCAGCAGTTACTCCCTCGGACAGAACACTGAAGCTTTCTTT. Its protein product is CASSYSLGQNTEAFF.

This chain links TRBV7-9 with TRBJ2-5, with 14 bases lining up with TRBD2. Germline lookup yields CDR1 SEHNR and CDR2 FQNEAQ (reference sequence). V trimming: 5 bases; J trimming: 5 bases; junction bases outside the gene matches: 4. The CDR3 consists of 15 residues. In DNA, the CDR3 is TGTGCCAGCAGCCAGGGACTAGCGGGAGCGGAGACCCAGTACTTC. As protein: CASSQGLAGAETQYF.

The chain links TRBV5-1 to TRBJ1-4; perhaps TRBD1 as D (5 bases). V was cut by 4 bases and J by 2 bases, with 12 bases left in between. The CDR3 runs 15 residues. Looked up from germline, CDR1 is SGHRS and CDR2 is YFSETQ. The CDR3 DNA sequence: TGCGCCAGCAGCCCGGGTGACAGCACTAATGAAAAACTGTTTTTT. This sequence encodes CASSPGDSTNEKLFF.

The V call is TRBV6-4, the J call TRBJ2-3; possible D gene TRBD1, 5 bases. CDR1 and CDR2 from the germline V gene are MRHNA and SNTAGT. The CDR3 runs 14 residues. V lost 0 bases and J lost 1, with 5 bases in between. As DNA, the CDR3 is TGTGCCAGCAGTGACTCACAGGGCACAGATACGCAGTATTTT. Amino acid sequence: CASSDSQGTDTQYF.

In nucleotides, the CDR3 is TGCGCCAGCAGCCCGGAGACTACAAACACCGGGGAGCTGTTTTTT. As protein: CASSPETTNTGELFF. The chain uses TRBV5-1 and TRBJ2-2; tentative D call: TRBD2 (5 bases). Germline values: CDR1 SGHRS, CDR2 YFSETQ. There are 15 residues in the CDR3. The germline V and J ends were trimmed by 4 bases and 2 bases, with 12 bases remaining between them.

The DNA for the CDR3 is TGTGCCAGCAGTTCGGTCTACGAGCAGTACTTC. This sequence encodes CASSSVYEQYF. V usage is TRBV6-6 and J usage is TRBJ2-7; D ambiguous. Germline loops: CDR1 MNHNY, CDR2 SVGAGI (reference sequence). With 4 bases removed from V and 3 bases from J, the gap between germline ends came to 4 bases. The CDR3 extends over 11 amino acids.

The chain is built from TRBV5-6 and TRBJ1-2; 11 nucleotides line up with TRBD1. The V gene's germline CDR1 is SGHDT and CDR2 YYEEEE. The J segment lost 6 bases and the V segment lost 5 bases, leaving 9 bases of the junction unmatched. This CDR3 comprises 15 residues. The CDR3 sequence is CASRRDRTGGNGYTF. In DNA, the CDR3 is TGTGCCAGCAGACGTGATCGGACAGGGGGCAATGGCTACACCTTC.

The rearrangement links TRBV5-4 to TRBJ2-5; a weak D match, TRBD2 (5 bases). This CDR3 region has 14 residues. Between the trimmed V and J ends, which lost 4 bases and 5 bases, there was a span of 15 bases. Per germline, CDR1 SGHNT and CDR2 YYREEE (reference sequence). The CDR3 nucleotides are TGTGCCAGCAGCCCCAGCGGACCGGGGGAGACCCAGTACTTC. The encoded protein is CASSPSGPGETQYF. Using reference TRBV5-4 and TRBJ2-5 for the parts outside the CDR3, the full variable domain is ETGVTQSPTHLIKTRGQQVTLRCSSQSGHNTVSWYQQALGQGPQFIFQYYREEENGRGNFPPRFSGLQFPNYSSELNVNALELDDSALYLCASSPSGPGETQYFGPGTRLLVL.

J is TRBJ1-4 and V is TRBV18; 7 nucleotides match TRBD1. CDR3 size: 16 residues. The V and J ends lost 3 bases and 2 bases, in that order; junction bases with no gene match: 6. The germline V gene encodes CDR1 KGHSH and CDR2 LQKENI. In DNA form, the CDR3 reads TGTGCCAGCTCACCCACCCGACAGGGTACTAATGAAAAACTGTTTTTT. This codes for CASSPTRQGTNEKLFF.

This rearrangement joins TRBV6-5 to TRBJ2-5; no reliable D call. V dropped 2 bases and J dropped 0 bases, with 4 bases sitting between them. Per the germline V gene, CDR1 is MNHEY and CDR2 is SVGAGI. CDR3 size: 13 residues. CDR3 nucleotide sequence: TGTGCCAGCAGTTACCCAGACCAAGAGACCCAGTACTTC. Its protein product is CASSYPDQETQYF.

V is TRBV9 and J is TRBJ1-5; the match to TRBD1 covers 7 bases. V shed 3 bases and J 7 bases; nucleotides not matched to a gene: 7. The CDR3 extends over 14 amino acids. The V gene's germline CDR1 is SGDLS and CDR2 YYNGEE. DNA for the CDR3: TGTGCCAGCAGCGCAGGGACAGTGGGACAGCCCCAGCATTTT. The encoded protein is CASSAGTVGQPQHF.

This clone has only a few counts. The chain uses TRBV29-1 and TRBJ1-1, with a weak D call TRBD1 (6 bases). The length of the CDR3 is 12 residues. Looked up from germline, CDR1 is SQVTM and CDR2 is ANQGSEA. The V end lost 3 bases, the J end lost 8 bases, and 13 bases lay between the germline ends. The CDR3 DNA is TGCAGCGTTGATAGGACAGCCTCGGAAGCTTTCTTT. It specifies CSVDRTASEAFF.

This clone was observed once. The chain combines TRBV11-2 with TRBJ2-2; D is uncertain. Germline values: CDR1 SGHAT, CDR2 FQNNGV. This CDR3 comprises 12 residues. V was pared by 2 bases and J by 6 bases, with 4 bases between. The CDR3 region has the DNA TGTGCCAGCAGCTTACTTCCCGGGGAGCTGTTTTTT. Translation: CASSLLPGELFF. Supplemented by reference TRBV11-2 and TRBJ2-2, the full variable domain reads EAGVAQSPRYKIIEKRQSVAFWCNPISGHATLYWYQQILGQGPKLLIQFQNNGVVDDSQLPKDRFSAERLKGVDSTLKIQPAKLEDSAVYLCASSLLPGELFFGEGSRLTVL.

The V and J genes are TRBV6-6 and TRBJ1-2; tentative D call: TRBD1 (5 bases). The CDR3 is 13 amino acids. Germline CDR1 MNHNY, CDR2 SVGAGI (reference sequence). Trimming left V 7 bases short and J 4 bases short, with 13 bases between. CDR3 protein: CASTAGILYGYTF. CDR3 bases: TGTGCCAGCACCGCAGGGATTCTCTATGGCTACACCTTC.

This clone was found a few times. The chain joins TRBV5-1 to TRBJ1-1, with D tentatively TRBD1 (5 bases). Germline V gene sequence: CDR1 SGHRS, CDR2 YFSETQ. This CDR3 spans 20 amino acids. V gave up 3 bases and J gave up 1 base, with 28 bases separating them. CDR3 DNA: TGCGCCAGCAGCTCCTACGGGGGATCCAGGGTCACAGGCCGGAACACTGAAGCTTTCTTT. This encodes CASSSYGGSRVTGRNTEAFF.

The CDR3 region is CASSFDSGAGELFF. CDR3 coding DNA: TGTGCCAGCAGCTTCGATAGCGGGGCCGGGGAGCTGTTTTTT. The chain has TRBV11-2 and TRBJ2-2, with TRBD2 identical over 8 bases. Germline V lookup: CDR1 SGHAT, CDR2 FQNNGV. V trimming: 3 bases; J trimming: 6 bases; junction bases outside the gene matches: 3. The CDR3 covers 14 residues.

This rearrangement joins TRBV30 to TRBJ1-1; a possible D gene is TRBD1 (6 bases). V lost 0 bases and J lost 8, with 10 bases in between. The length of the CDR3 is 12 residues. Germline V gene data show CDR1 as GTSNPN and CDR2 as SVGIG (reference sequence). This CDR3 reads CAWSVRTGEAFF. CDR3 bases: TGTGCCTGGAGTGTACGAACAGGGGAAGCTTTCTTT.

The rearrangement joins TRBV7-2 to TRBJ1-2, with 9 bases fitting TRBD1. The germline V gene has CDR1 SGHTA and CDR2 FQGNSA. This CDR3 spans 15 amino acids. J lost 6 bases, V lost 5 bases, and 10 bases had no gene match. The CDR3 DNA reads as TGTGCCAGCAGCGCCGCCGGGTGGACAGGGGATGGCTACACCTTC. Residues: CASSAAGWTGDGYTF.

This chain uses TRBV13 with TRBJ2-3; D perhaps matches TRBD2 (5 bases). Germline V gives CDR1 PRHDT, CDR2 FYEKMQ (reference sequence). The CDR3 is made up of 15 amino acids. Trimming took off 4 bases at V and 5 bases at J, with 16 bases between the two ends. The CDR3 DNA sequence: TGTGCCAGCAGCTCCCCCCGGCTAGCTAAAGATACGCAGTATTTT. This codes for CASSSPRLAKDTQYF.

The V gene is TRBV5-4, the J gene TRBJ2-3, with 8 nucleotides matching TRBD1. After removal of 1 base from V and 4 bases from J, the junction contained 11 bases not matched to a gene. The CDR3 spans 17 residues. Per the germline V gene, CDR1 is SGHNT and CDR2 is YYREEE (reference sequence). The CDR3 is CASSLSPQQGVADTQYF. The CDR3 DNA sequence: TGTGCCAGCAGCTTGAGTCCTCAACAGGGGGTAGCAGATACGCAGTATTTT. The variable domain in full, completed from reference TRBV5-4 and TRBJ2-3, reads ETGVTQSPTHLIKTRGQQVTLRCSSQSGHNTVSWYQQALGQGPQFIFQYYREEENGRGNFPPRFSGLQFPNYSSELNVNALELDDSALYLCASSLSPQQGVADTQYFGPGTRLTVL.